These T cell receptor beta chains were read from a single sample in a study of T cells expressing NK-cell markers. TCRdb processed the 5' RACE reads again and assigns one entry to each CDR3 protein, with no DNA. Reported are almost 450,000 distinct CDR3 sequences; the ten largest clones contain about 7.3%. Sequencing was performed on blood T cells: a sorted CD56 or NKG2C T cell subset, CD4+ or CD8+ T cells, or bulk PBMC T cells (not recorded which). The source of these receptors is a woman aged 18 to 75 in good health. CDR3s include the opening cysteine and the closing phenylalanine or tryptophan.

length: 13; V: TRBV5-5; J: TRBJ1-1; CDR3: CAGGTLGTTEAFF
length: 19; V: TRBV10-3; J: TRBJ2-7; CDR3: CAISEGEGGAQRDPYEQYF
length: 15; V: TRBV12-3/TRBV12-4; J: TRBJ2-5; CDR3: CASSSFQSGQETQYF
length: 15; V: TRBV18; J: TRBJ1-5; CDR3: CASSPPEGVGQPQHF
length: 15; V: TRBV7-2; J: TRBJ2-1; CDR3: CASSPGSGGYNEQFF
length: 13; V: TRBV30; J: TRBJ1-1; CDR3: CAWSRGVGTEAFF
length: 12; V: TRBV10-3; J: TRBJ2-7; CDR3: CAISRGRDEQYF
length: 15; V: TRBV9; J: TRBJ1-6; CDR3: CASSQRGDHNSPLHF
length: 14; V: TRBV20-1; J: TRBJ2-3; CDR3: CSARGAGGPDTQYF
length: 14; V: TRBV7-9; J: TRBJ2-7; CDR3: CASSFGRGTYEQYF
length: 13; V: TRBV7-3; J: TRBJ1-1; CDR3: CASSFDLNTEAFF
length: 15; V: TRBV27; J: TRBJ2-1; CDR3: CASSLSGGKYNEQFF
length: 13; V: TRBV20-1; J: TRBJ2-1; CDR3: CSASPGRDNEQFF
length: 13; V: TRBV27; J: TRBJ2-7; CDR3: CASRSIGFYEQYF
length: 14; V: TRBV20-1; J: TRBJ2-7; CDR3: CSAIAGVGPYEQYF
length: 15; V: TRBV27; J: TRBJ2-1; CDR3: CASSFQGVSYNEQFF
length: 13; V: TRBV5-1; J: TRBJ2-3; CDR3: CATGRGFSDTQYF
length: 15; V: TRBV11-3; J: TRBJ2-1; CDR3: CASSSGGERYNEQFF
length: 14; V: TRBV11-2; J: TRBJ1-1; CDR3: CASTRGLSYTEAFF
length: 16; V: TRBV11-2; J: TRBJ1-1; CDR3: CASSVVRGEGHTEAFF
length: 12; V: TRBV20-1; J: TRBJ2-3; CDR3: CSASGETDTQYF
length: 15; V: TRBV20-1; J: TRBJ2-7; CDR3: CSARDVAGAGYEQYF
length: 15; V: TRBV12-3/TRBV12-4; J: TRBJ2-3; CDR3: CASSLMATGTDTQYF
length: 12; V: TRBV20-1; J: TRBJ1-4; CDR3: CSARVQDEKLFF
length: 12; V: TRBV7-2; J: TRBJ2-7; CDR3: CASSFGANEQYF
length: 13; V: TRBV30; J: TRBJ1-6; CDR3: CASTLSLDSPLHF
length: 14; V: TRBV2; J: TRBJ2-1; CDR3: CASSDRSSYNEQFF
length: 13; V: TRBV29-1; J: TRBJ2-1; CDR3: CSVEVAEPNEQFF
length: 14; V: TRBV9; J: TRBJ2-7; CDR3: CASSPRQVYYEQYF
length: 14; V: TRBV20-1; J: TRBJ2-2; CDR3: CSARDARATGELFF
length: 18; V: TRBV5-1; J: TRBJ2-1; CDR3: CASSLVPPGTGEYNEQFF
length: 13; V: TRBV27; J: TRBJ2-7; CDR3: CASSLGVYYEQYF
length: 13; V: TRBV20-1; J: TRBJ2-3; CDR3: CSARKGAADTQYF